Listed below are T cell receptor beta chains from one sample, sequenced in a study of early T cells in non-severe SARS-CoV-2 infection. MiXCR, applied by TCRdb to the 5' RACE reads, yields one record per CDR3 protein. The table records more than 80,000 distinct CDR3 sequences, around 13% of them present only once. Sequences were obtained from whole blood. These receptors were collected from an adult who was a healthcare worker with PCR-confirmed SARS-CoV-2 infection or an uninfected control (not recorded which). CDR3s include the opening cysteine and the closing phenylalanine or tryptophan. The order of the fields is D gene, clone size, J gene, V gene, CDR3 DNA, CDR3 protein. A D gene is named only where the DNA matches it firmly. Not every row has a clone size; where given, it reads once, few, many or a size class.

d_call: NA
clone_size: few
j_call: TRBJ1-1
v_call: TRBV7-8
cdr3_nt: TGTGCCAGCAGCTTACAGGGGACCACTGAAGCTTTCTTT
cdr3_aa: CASSLQGTTEAFF

d_call: NA
clone_size: few
j_call: TRBJ1-6
v_call: TRBV20-1
cdr3_nt: TGCAGTGCTAGCCGAGATCCATCTACCCCCCTCCACTTT
cdr3_aa: CSASRDPSTPLHF

d_call: NA
clone_size: NA
j_call: TRBJ1-1
v_call: TRBV12-3/TRBV12-4
cdr3_nt: TGTGCCAGCAGTTTTAGACAGAACACTGAAGCTTTCTTT
cdr3_aa: CASSFRQNTEAFF

d_call: TRBD2
clone_size: few
j_call: TRBJ2-3
v_call: TRBV11-2
cdr3_nt: TGTGCCAGCAGACGAGCGGGGGTCACAGATACGCAGTATTTT
cdr3_aa: CASRRAGVTDTQYF

d_call: NA
clone_size: few
j_call: TRBJ1-2
v_call: TRBV7-8
cdr3_nt: TGTGCCAGCCGACCCGGCCGGGTTGGCTATGGCTACACCTTC
cdr3_aa: CASRPGRVGYGYTF

d_call: NA
clone_size: many
j_call: TRBJ2-1
v_call: TRBV11-3
cdr3_nt: TGTGCCAGCAGCTTATTAGGCGCTGAGCAGTTCTTC
cdr3_aa: CASSLLGAEQFF

d_call: NA
clone_size: few
j_call: TRBJ2-2
v_call: TRBV19
cdr3_nt: TGTGCCAGTAGTATCGCGTCCGGAGGACTGTTTTTT
cdr3_aa: CASSIASGGLFF

d_call: NA
clone_size: few
j_call: TRBJ2-5
v_call: TRBV7-2
cdr3_nt: TGTGCCAGCAGCTTGAGGGACTTACTGGGGGAGACCCAGTACTTC
cdr3_aa: CASSLRDLLGETQYF

d_call: TRBD1
clone_size: few
j_call: TRBJ1-4
v_call: TRBV6-6
cdr3_nt: TGTGCCAGCAGCCGAATTTTGCCGGGACAGGCTGCAACTAATGAAAAACTGTTTTTT
cdr3_aa: CASSRILPGQAATNEKLFF

d_call: NA
clone_size: few
j_call: TRBJ1-3
v_call: TRBV2
cdr3_nt: TGTGCCAGCGGCGCCCGAAACACCATATATTTT
cdr3_aa: CASGARNTIYF

d_call: NA
clone_size: many
j_call: TRBJ2-2
v_call: TRBV6-5
cdr3_nt: TGTGCCAGCAGTTACTCGACACAGGGCGGGTACACCGGGGAGCTGTTTTTT
cdr3_aa: CASSYSTQGGYTGELFF

d_call: NA
clone_size: NA
j_call: TRBJ2-7
v_call: TRBV5-1
cdr3_nt: TGCGCCAGCAGCGGACGGGGGGCTTACTACGAGCAGTACTTC
cdr3_aa: CASSGRGAYYEQYF

d_call: NA
clone_size: NA
j_call: TRBJ1-1
v_call: TRBV7-7
cdr3_nt: TGTGCTAGCAGCCAATTCAAGAACACTGAAGCTTTCTTT
cdr3_aa: CASSQFKNTEAFF

d_call: TRBD2
clone_size: few
j_call: TRBJ2-3
v_call: TRBV20-1
cdr3_nt: TGCAGTGCTACAGGACTAGCGGGGGGGTCTACGCAGTATTTT
cdr3_aa: CSATGLAGGSTQYF

d_call: NA
clone_size: few
j_call: TRBJ1-5
v_call: TRBV15
cdr3_nt: TGTGCCACCAGCAGAGTAGCTGTTGGGGAGACCCAGCATTTT
cdr3_aa: CATSRVAVGETQHF

d_call: NA
clone_size: NA
j_call: TRBJ2-6
v_call: TRBV27
cdr3_nt: TGTGCCAGCAGTCCGGCCGGGGCCAACGTCCTGACTTTC
cdr3_aa: CASSPAGANVLTF

d_call: TRBD1
clone_size: few
j_call: TRBJ2-1
v_call: TRBV18
cdr3_nt: TGTGCCAGCTCACCACAGGGACCCACAGGGGGCAGCTACAATGAGCAGTTCTTC
cdr3_aa: CASSPQGPTGGSYNEQFF

d_call: TRBD2
clone_size: many
j_call: TRBJ2-2
v_call: TRBV7-2
cdr3_nt: TGTGCCAGCAGCTTTTTTACTCTAGCGGGGACCGGGGAGCTGTTTTTT
cdr3_aa: CASSFFTLAGTGELFF

d_call: TRBD2
clone_size: NA
j_call: TRBJ2-5
v_call: TRBV30
cdr3_nt: TGTGCCTGGAGTGTCCTAAGCGGGGGATTCCAAGAGACCCAGTACTTC
cdr3_aa: CAWSVLSGGFQETQYF

d_call: TRBD2
clone_size: NA
j_call: TRBJ2-3
v_call: TRBV2
cdr3_nt: TGTGCCAGCAGACTAGCGGGGGCCTGGGGGGTAACAGATACGCAGTATTTT
cdr3_aa: CASRLAGAWGVTDTQYF

d_call: NA
clone_size: few
j_call: TRBJ2-5
v_call: TRBV3-1
cdr3_nt: TGTGCCAGCAGCCAAACGGGGGTCATATTAGAGACCCAGTACTTC
cdr3_aa: CASSQTGVILETQYF

d_call: NA
clone_size: many
j_call: TRBJ2-1
v_call: TRBV7-8
cdr3_nt: TGTGCCAGCAGCTTAGTTAACGGTGAGCAGTTCTTC
cdr3_aa: CASSLVNGEQFF

d_call: NA
clone_size: few
j_call: TRBJ2-7
v_call: TRBV12-3/TRBV12-4
cdr3_nt: TGTGCCAGCAGGCCCGGGACACTCACCTACGAGCAGTACTTC
cdr3_aa: CASRPGTLTYEQYF

d_call: NA
clone_size: NA
j_call: TRBJ2-2
v_call: TRBV30
cdr3_nt: TGTGCCTGGAGTGCCCTGGGCCCCGGGGAGCTGTTTTTT
cdr3_aa: CAWSALGPGELFF